A few counts support the clone carrying this TCR beta chain. Its antigen is unidentified. Patients had received no treatment of any kind before thyroid surgery. This sample is drawn from a study of metastatic and nonmetastatic thyroid tumors. Study information: Patients with malignant and benign thyroid disease provided blood and tumor or nodule tissue, whose repertoires were compared.

The junction had 6 bases not matched to a gene; V was cut back by 3 bases and J by 7 bases. The CDR3 runs to 15 residues. Germline CDR1 MNHNS, CDR2 SASEGT. Findings and caveats of the study: Reportedly, malignant thyroid tumors had significantly higher TCR beta diversity than benign nodules, in blood and tumor.

In the original workflow: Differences in CDR3 between clinicopathological groups were drawn on to build a classifier intended to discriminate distant-metastatic papillary thyroid cancer patients. MiXCR re-clonotyped the PCR reads for TCRdb. Clone size and V and J calls follow TCRdb, not the original study. Among around 30,000 clones listed, roughly 22% were seen once. This chain uses TRBV6-1 with TRBJ2-3; TRBD1 matches at 11 bases. The origin of this receptor is a male donor with papillary thyroid cancer or a benign thyroid nodule (not recorded which). Some clones in this sample may be carry-over from other donors' samples. The sample was tumor tissue. CDR3 nucleotide sequence: TGTGCCAGCAGTGATTCCGGGACAGGGGGGAATACGCAGTATTTT. It codes for CASSDSGTGGNTQYF.